Each of the 5 T cell receptor beta chains below was sequenced from the same sample in a study of cytomegalovirus exposure and HLA in healthy donors. PCR was performed using 60 Vbeta and 13 Jbeta primers. Assay: immunoSEQ multiplex PCR; the TCRdb copy retains only in-frame clones and omits some. The data show 180,000 or so clones, 70% to 80% seen once. Sequences were obtained from PBMCs. These TCRs come from a young man in good health and CMV-seronegative.

This clone has just one count. The V call is TRBV6-5, the J call TRBJ2-1; D might be TRBD2 (6 bases). V lost 4 bases and J lost 2, with 12 bases in between. Germline V gives CDR1 MNHEY, CDR2 SVGAGI. CDR3 size: 15 residues. The CDR3 here is CASSLPGGTYNEQFF. CDR3 sequence (DNA): TGTGCCAGCAGTTTACCCGGGGGAACCTACAATGAGCAGTTCTTC.

This clone was counted between two and nine times. The V call is TRBV4-1, the J call TRBJ2-7, with TRBD1 as a possible D gene (6 bases). Germline V gives CDR1 MGHRA, CDR2 YSYEKL. This CDR3 is 14 amino acids long. Trimming removed 1 base at V and 3 bases at J, with 10 bases between. CDR3 bases: TGCGCCAGCAGCCAAGGGGGACACAACTACGAGCAGTACTTC. It yields the protein CASSQGGHNYEQYF.

The chain couples TRBV7-3 to TRBJ2-7; D is uncertain. The V end lost 5 bases, the J end lost 0 bases, and 11 bases lay between the germline ends. In germline, CDR1 is SGHTA, CDR2 FQGTGA. The CDR3 consists of 14 residues. The CDR3: CASSPARSSYEQYF. CDR3 sequence (DNA): TGTGCCAGCAGCCCCGCGCGGAGCTCCTACGAGCAGTACTTC.

The rearrangement uses TRBV18 and TRBJ1-2; TRBD1 matches at 7 bases. J gave up 1 base and V 1 base, and 9 bases lay outside the gene matches. CDR3 size: 17 residues. CDR1 and CDR2 (germline): KGHSH, LQKENI. In DNA, the CDR3 is TGTGCCAGCTCACCACGGGCAGGGGGAGAAGGTAACTATGGCTACACCTTC. This encodes CASSPRAGGEGNYGYTF.

The genes are TRBV14 and TRBJ1-2; no firm D call. The ends were cut back, 4 bases at V and 2 bases at J, with 8 bases in the middle. The germline CDR1 and CDR2 sequences are SGHDN and FVKESK. CDR3 size: 13 residues. CDR3 nucleotide sequence: TGTGCCAGCAGCCCAGAACTGAACTATGGCTACACCTTC. It encodes CASSPELNYGYTF.